One and the same sample provided the 20 T cell receptor beta chains below, sequenced in a study of OX40 agonist ivuxolimab in advanced cancers. The repertoire was sequenced with immunoSEQ multiplex PCR; TCRdb's copy has only in-frame clones and lacks some. The data show around 45,000 clones, 75% to 80% seen once. The sample was CD4+ or CD8+ T cells sorted from blood, taken in a trial of the OX40 agonist ivuxolimab. The receptors shown here come from an adult with an advanced solid tumor such as melanoma, head and neck, liver or kidney cancer.

The V call is TRBV14, the J call TRBJ1-5, with no clear D. Germline V gene sequence: CDR1 SGHDN, CDR2 FVKESK. V lost 0 bases to trimming and J lost 0 bases, with 18 bases between them. This CDR3 region has 19 residues. CDR3 protein: CASSQEGVTDDYSNQPQHF. CDR3 coding DNA: TGTGCCAGCAGCCAAGAAGGAGTCACGGATGACTATAGCAATCAGCCCCAGCATTTT. Supplemented by reference TRBV14 and TRBJ1-5, the full variable domain reads EAGVTQFPSHSVIEKGQTVTLRCDPISGHDNLYWYRRVMGKEIKFLLHFVKESKQDESGMPNNRFLAERTGGTYSTLKVQPAELEDSGVYFCASSQEGVTDDYSNQPQHFGDGTRLSIL.

This chain uses TRBV28 with TRBJ2-3; D gene ambiguous. Germline lookup yields CDR1 MDHEN and CDR2 SYDVKM. The CDR3 totals 11 residues. The germline V and J ends were trimmed by 7 bases and 0 bases, with 2 bases remaining between them. The CDR3 reads CASTSTDTQYF. As DNA, the CDR3 is TGTGCCAGCACTAGCACAGATACGCAGTATTTT.

The chain is built from TRBV21-1 and TRBJ2-7; the DNA was not used to check the table's D call, TRBD2. TRBV21-1 is recorded as a pseudogene. The CDR3 length is 14 residues. CDR3 loop: CARTRTSGAYEQYF. The CDR3 DNA reads TGTGCCAGGACTCGGACTAGCGGGGCCTACGAGCAGTACTTC.

The chain employs TRBV2 and TRBJ1-4; the match to TRBD1 covers 8 bases. There are 14 residues in the CDR3. The J segment lost 8 bases and the V segment lost 6 bases, leaving 8 bases of the junction unmatched. CDR1 SNHLY and CDR2 FYNNEI come from the germline V gene. This chain's CDR3 is CASRKTGAAEKLFF. CDR3 DNA: TGTGCCAGCAGGAAGACAGGGGCGGCGGAAAAACTGTTTTTT.

This chain connects TRBV11-2 to TRBJ1-1; D gene uncertain. Germline CDR1 and CDR2: SGHAT and FQNNGV. This CDR3 has 13 residues. V was clipped by 3 bases and J by 6 bases, with 11 bases between them. CDR3 bases: TGTGCCAGCAGCTTGGTCCGGGTGCCTGAAGCTTTCTTT. This sequence encodes CASSLVRVPEAFF.

The gene calls are TRBV4-1 and TRBJ2-1; D may be TRBD2 (6 bases). From germline, CDR1 is MGHRA and CDR2 YSYEKL. The V end lost 0 bases, the J end lost 4 bases, and 16 bases lay between the germline ends. The CDR3 totals 17 residues. CDR3 in amino acids: CASSQEGLPPTYNEQFF. The CDR3 DNA reads TGCGCCAGCAGCCAAGAGGGACTTCCCCCTACGTACAATGAGCAGTTCTTC.

This clone was seen only once. This chain links TRBV28 with TRBJ1-6, with TRBD1 matching 9 bases. Germline CDR1 reads MDHEN; CDR2 reads SYDVKM. The CDR3 contains 14 residues. The V gene end was trimmed by 7 bases and the J gene end by 9 bases; junction bases not matched to a gene: 7. Here the CDR3 DNA reads TGTGCCAGCAACCGGGACAGGGTTGGTTCACCCCTCCACTTT. This encodes CASNRDRVGSPLHF. The variable domain in full, with the rest retrieved from reference TRBV28 and TRBJ1-6, is DVKVTQSSRYLVKRTGEKVFLECVQDMDHENMFWYRQDPGLGLRLIYFSYDVKMKEKGDIPEGYSVSREKKERFSLILESASTNQTSMYLCASNRDRVGSPLHFGNGTRLTVT.

The CDR3 spells CATSSTDRVLGKNIQYF. CDR3 DNA sequence: TGTGCCACCAGCAGTACTGACAGGGTTTTAGGCAAAAACATTCAGTACTTC. The J gene is TRBJ2-4, the V gene TRBV15; 7 bases line up with TRBD1. V dropped 3 bases and J dropped 3; count of bases not matched to a gene: 11. Germline V gene lookup returns CDR1 LNHNV and CDR2 YYDKDF (reference sequence). CDR3 size: 17 residues. Full variable domain (rest looked up from reference TRBV15 and TRBJ2-4): DAMVIQNPRYQVTQFGKPVTLSCSQTLNHNVMYWYQQKSSQAPKLLFHYYDKDFNNEADTPDNFQSRRPNTSFCFLDIRSPGLGDTAMYLCATSSTDRVLGKNIQYFGAGTRLSVL.

The J gene is TRBJ2-7, the V gene TRBV9; 9 nucleotides line up with TRBD1. Per germline, CDR1 SGDLS and CDR2 YYNGEE. Trimming took 0 bases from V and 6 from J; bases not matched to a gene: 7. This CDR3 contains 15 residues. As DNA, the CDR3 is TGTGCCAGCAGCGTAGTAGGGACAGGGTCCGCCGAGCAGTACTTC. Protein sequence: CASSVVGTGSAEQYF. Filled out from reference TRBV9 and TRBJ2-7, the complete variable domain reads DSGVTQTPKHLITATGQRVTLRCSPRSGDLSVYWYQQSLDQGLQFLIQYYNGEERAKGNILERFSAQQFPDLHSELNLSSLELGDSALYFCASSVVGTGSAEQYFGPGTRLTVT.

The chain joins TRBV5-1 to TRBJ1-1; D remains ambiguous. V dropped 7 bases and J dropped 2 bases, with 21 bases sitting between them. The CDR3 is 16 amino acids. Germline lookup yields CDR1 SGHRS and CDR2 YFSETQ. Here the CDR3 reads CASRRSPPDHNTEAFF. CDR3 DNA: TGCGCCAGCCGTAGAAGTCCGCCGGACCATAACACTGAAGCTTTCTTT.

The rearrangement links TRBV5-4 to TRBJ2-2; D is perhaps TRBD1 or TRBD2 (5 bases each). The CDR3 extends over 16 amino acids. V lost 4 bases and J 4 bases, leaving 17 bases between the germline ends. Germline CDR1 SGHNT, CDR2 YYREEE (reference sequence). CDR3 loop: CASSPGPGAGTGELFF. The CDR3 coding sequence is TGTGCCAGCAGCCCCGGGCCCGGGGCCGGCACCGGGGAGCTGTTTTTT.

This clone has only one observation. This chain joins TRBV6-1 and TRBJ2-1; tentatively, D is TRBD2 (5 bases). Germline lookup yields CDR1 MNHNS and CDR2 SASEGT. V lost 5 bases and J 8 bases, leaving 10 bases between the germline ends. The CDR3 covers 12 residues. CDR3 nucleotide sequence: TGTGCCAGCAGTCAACTAGGCGATGAGCAGTTCTTC. Its translation: CASSQLGDEQFF.

V gene TRBV27 combines with J gene TRBJ2-5, with 9 positions matching TRBD1. The J call could be wrong; TRBJ2-7 is a better fit for the DNA end. The CDR3 has 15 amino acids. Germline V CDR1 and CDR2: MNHEY, SMNVEV (reference sequence). The CDR3 DNA reads as TGTGCCAGCAGTTATCGACAGGGGGGGGGATACGAGCAGTACTTC. Amino acids: CASSYRQGGGYEQYF.

The rearrangement uses TRBV7-3 and TRBJ2-7; D might be TRBD1 (6 bases). Germline loops: CDR1 SGHTA, CDR2 FQGTGA. The CDR3 sequence is 15 residues long. V lost 5 bases, J lost 1 base, and 15 bases lay in between. The CDR3 DNA reads as TGTGCCAGCAGCCTCACTGTGACAGGATCCTACGAGCAGTACTTC. This gives the protein CASSLTVTGSYEQYF.

This clone was observed a few times. J is TRBJ1-2 and V is TRBV29-1; TRBD1 is a possible D gene (5 bases). V dropped 4 bases and J dropped 5 bases, with 14 bases sitting between them. The CDR3 loop spans 13 amino acids. CDR1 is SQVTM, CDR2 ANQGSEA, per germline. This chain's CDR3 is CSVARDRGYGYTF. The CDR3 DNA reads as TGCAGCGTTGCACGGGACCGGGGATATGGCTACACCTTC. Full variable domain (remainder filled in from reference TRBV29-1 and TRBJ1-2): SAVISQKPSRDICQRGTSLTIQCQVDSQVTMMFWYRQQPGQSLTLIATANQGSEATYESGFVIDKFPISRPNLTFSTLTVSNMSPEDSSIYLCSVARDRGYGYTFGSGTRLTVV.

This clone was found a few times. This rearrangement joins TRBV19 to TRBJ1-2; D gene ambiguous. V gave up 6 bases and J gave up 2 bases, with 16 bases separating them. CDR3 length: 15 residues. Germline CDR1 LNHDA, CDR2 SQIVND (reference sequence). The CDR3 DNA reads TGTGCCAGTAGGGTGATAAAGGTTGACAACTATGGCTACACCTTC. This gives the protein CASRVIKVDNYGYTF.

This clone was seen a handful of times. The V gene is TRBV28, the J gene TRBJ2-7, with D uncertain. V was cut by 6 bases and J by 6 bases, with 12 bases left in between. Germline values: CDR1 MDHEN, CDR2 SYDVKM. The CDR3 has 12 amino acids. This chain's CDR3 is CASRNTPGEQYF. The CDR3 nucleotides read TGTGCCAGCAGAAATACCCCCGGCGAGCAGTACTTC.

The V call is TRBV10-3, the J call TRBJ2-7; tentative D call: TRBD1 (5 bases). CDR1 and CDR2 (germline): ENHRY, SYGVKD. Deletions cut 0 bases from V and 1 base from J, with 10 bases between. The CDR3 loop spans 15 amino acids. The CDR3 DNA is TGTGCCATCAGTGAGTCGATGCAGGGTTCCTACGAGCAGTACTTC. It translates to CAISESMQGSYEQYF.

This clone was observed a handful of times. J is TRBJ1-4 and V is TRBV7-9; D is unresolved. Germline-derived CDR1 and CDR2 are SEHNR and FQNEAQ (reference sequence). The CDR3 spans 15 residues. Trimming removed 0 bases at V and 8 bases at J, with 13 bases between. CDR3 nucleotides: TGTGCCAGCAGCTTAGCTACTGGGCGTGGGGAAAAACTGTTTTTT. It specifies CASSLATGRGEKLFF.

The chain links TRBV6-5 to TRBJ2-5; D remains ambiguous. The end of the DNA fits TRBJ2-7 better, so the J call may be wrong. The V gene's germline CDR1 is MNHEY and CDR2 SVGAGI. This CDR3 contains 13 residues. CDR3 in DNA: TGTGCCAGCAGTTATGTGAGTGGGTACGAGCAGTACTTC. As protein: CASSYVSGYEQYF.